This T cell receptor beta chain was obtained from a study of human T cells and chemical hapten exposure. Time point in this sample: pre-sensitization, week 0. Treatment described: therapeutic diphenylcyclopropenone sensitization with weekly scalp DPC. Ten or more counts support this clonotype. The trim removed 4 bases at V and 2 bases at J, leaving 7 bases unmatched. The CDR3 is made up of 15 amino acids. Germline CDR1 MDHEN, CDR2 SYDVKM. TCRdb itself ran the RACE reads through MiXCR, one entry per CDR3 protein. This sample has around 300,000 distinct CDR3 sequences, with roughly 6% found just once. The clonotype was recovered from a woman under 30 with alopecia areata. Some clones in this sample may be carry-over from other donors' samples. This chain connects TRBV28 to TRBJ2-7, with 8 bases identical to TRBD2. The source was whole blood, collected in connection with sensitization to the hapten diphenylcyclopropenone (DPC). CDR3 amino acids: CASSSAPGGAYEQYF. Written as DNA, the CDR3 is TGTGCCAGCAGTTCCGCGCCGGGGGGGGCCTACGAGCAGTACTTC.